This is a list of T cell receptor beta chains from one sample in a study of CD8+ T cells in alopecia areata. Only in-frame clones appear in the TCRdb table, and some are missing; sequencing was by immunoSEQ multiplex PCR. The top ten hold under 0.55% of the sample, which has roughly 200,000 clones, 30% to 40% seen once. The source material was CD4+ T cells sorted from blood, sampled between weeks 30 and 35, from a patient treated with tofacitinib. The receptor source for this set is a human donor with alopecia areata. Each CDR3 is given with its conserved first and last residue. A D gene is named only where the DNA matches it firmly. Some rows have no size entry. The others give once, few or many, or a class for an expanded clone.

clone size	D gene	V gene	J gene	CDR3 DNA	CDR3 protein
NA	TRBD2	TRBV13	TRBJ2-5	TGTGCCAGCAGCTTAGCTGGGACTAGCGGCAAAGGGAGGAAGACCCAGTACTTC	CASSLAGTSGKGRKTQYF
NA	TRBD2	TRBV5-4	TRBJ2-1	TGTGCCAGCAGCCCCGCCTACCGACTAGCGGGACGGGGTGAGCAGTTCTTC	CASSPAYRLAGRGEQFF
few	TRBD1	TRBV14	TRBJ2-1	TGTGCCAGCACGGGACAGGGGAAGAATGAGCAGTTCTTC	CASTGQGKNEQFF
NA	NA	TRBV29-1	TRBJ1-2	TGCAGCGCCCGGGCAGGGGTAGGTGGCTACACCTTC	CSARAGVGGYTF
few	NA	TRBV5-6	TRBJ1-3	TGTGCCAGCAGCCCATCCGGGACTTCGGCCTCTGGAAACACCATATATTTT	CASSPSGTSASGNTIYF
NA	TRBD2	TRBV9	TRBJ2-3	TGTGCCAGCAGCCTAGGGGGACTAGCGGGAGGATCTCCAGATACGCAGTATTTT	CASSLGGLAGGSPDTQYF
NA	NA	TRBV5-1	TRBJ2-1	TGCGCCAGCAGCTTGGCGTTTAATGAGCAGTTCTTC	CASSLAFNEQFF
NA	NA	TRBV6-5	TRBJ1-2	TGTGCCAGCAGTTACGATCAGGGTACTGGCTACACCTTC	CASSYDQGTGYTF
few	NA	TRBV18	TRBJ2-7	TGTGCCAGCTCACCGAGACTCTACGAGCAGTACTTC	CASSPRLYEQYF
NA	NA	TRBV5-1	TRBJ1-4	TGCGCCAGCAGCCGCGGTACAGACAGAGGAAATGAAAAACTGTTTTTT	CASSRGTDRGNEKLFF
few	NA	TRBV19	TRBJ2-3	TGTGCCAGTATCCCCCAGGGGAGCACAGATACGCAGTATTTT	CASIPQGSTDTQYF
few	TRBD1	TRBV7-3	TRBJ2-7	TGTGCCAGCAGCCCGACAGGACAGGGGGCTTCTGACGAGCAGTACTTC	CASSPTGQGASDEQYF
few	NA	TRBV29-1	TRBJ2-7	TGCAGCGTTCGAGGGGCACCCTACGAGCAGTACTTC	CSVRGAPYEQYF
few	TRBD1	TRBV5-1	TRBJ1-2	TGCGCCAGCAGCCCGGGACAGGGGCCTTATGGCTACACCTTC	CASSPGQGPYGYTF
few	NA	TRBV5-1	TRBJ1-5	TGCGCCAGCAGCCCTGATGGGGTTAGCAATCAGCCCCAGCATTTT	CASSPDGVSNQPQHF
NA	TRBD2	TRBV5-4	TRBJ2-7	TGTGCCAGCAGCTTGGGCTCGACGGGAGGGTACTACGAGCAGTACTTC	CASSLGSTGGYYEQYF
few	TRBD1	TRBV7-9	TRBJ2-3	TGTGCCAGCAGCCCGGACAGGGCGACAGATACGCAGTATTTT	CASSPDRATDTQYF
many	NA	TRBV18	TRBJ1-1	TGTGCCAGCTCACCCTCGGACAGACCGAACACTGAAGCTTTCTTT	CASSPSDRPNTEAFF
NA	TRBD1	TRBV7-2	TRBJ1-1	TGTGCCAGCAGCTGGACAGGGAACACTGAAGCTTTCTTT	CASSWTGNTEAFF
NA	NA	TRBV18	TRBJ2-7	TGTGCCAGCTCACCATACCGGGGGGAGCAGTACTTC	CASSPYRGEQYF
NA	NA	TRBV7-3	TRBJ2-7	TGTGCCAGCAGCCTGGGACCGCCGCCCTACGAGCAGTACTTC	CASSLGPPPYEQYF
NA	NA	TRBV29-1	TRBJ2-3	TGCAGCGTTGCGGCGGAGATCACAGATACGCAGTATTTT	CSVAAEITDTQYF